Detailed here is one T cell receptor beta chain. V was pared by 6 bases and J by 6 bases, with 10 bases of the junction left unmatched. Germline lookup yields CDR1 MNHEY and CDR2 SVGAGI. The CDR3 loop spans 16 amino acids. Primers used for first-strand cDNA, a TRAV- and TRBV-specific set, covered both alpha and beta chains. The authors ran approximately 20 PCR cycles to amplify TCRs with a constant-region primer and V-primer adapter. TCRdb re-derived calls from the reads in MiXCR, one entry per CDR3 protein. The top ten clones hold roughly 8.9% of a sample with roughly 8,000 distinct CDR3 sequences, about 65% of them seen once. This entry is derived from a study of low-dose radiotherapy and immunotherapy resistance in tumors. Background on the study: Fractions of 0.5 Gy went to Cohort 1 every 2 weeks, totaling 6.5 Gy. Once cycle 1 day 1 began, patients took oral aspirin 300 mg daily for four cycles.

Patients qualified if they had advanced solid tumors that lacked tumor-infiltrating lymphocytes. The rearrangement joins TRBV6-5 to TRBJ2-1, with TRBD2 matching over 11 bases. This TCR was sampled from a human donor with advanced metastatic prostate, ovarian, gallbladder or colorectal cancer (not recorded which). This table probably holds off-target reads from a library built for another chain. For the CDR3, the DNA is TGTGCCAGCAGAATTTTAGCGGGGGGGCCCTCCAATGAGCAGTTCTTC. This gives the protein CASRILAGGPSNEQFF.